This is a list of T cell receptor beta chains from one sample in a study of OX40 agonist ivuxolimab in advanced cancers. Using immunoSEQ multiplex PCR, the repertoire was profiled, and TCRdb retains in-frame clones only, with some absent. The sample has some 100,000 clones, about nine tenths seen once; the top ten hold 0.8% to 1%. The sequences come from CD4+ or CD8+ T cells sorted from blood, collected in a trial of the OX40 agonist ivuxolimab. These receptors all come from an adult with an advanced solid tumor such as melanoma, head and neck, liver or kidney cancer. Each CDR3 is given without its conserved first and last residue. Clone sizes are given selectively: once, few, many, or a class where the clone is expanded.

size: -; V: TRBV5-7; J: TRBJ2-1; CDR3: ASSLGQVSYNEQF
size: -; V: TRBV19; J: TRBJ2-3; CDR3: ASSALGGRGDTQY
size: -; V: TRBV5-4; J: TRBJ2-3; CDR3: ASSLTSRSTDTQY
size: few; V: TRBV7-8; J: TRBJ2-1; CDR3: ASSLVGGRAQNEQF
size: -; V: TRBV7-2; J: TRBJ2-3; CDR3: ASSLGGLAGVTDTQY
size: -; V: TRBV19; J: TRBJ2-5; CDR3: ASRTQETQY
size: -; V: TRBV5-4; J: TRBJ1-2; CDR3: ASSSSGQGNYGYT
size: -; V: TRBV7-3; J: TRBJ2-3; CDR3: ASSLALSTDTQY
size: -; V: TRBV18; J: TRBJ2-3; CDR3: ASSRPGLGLDTQY
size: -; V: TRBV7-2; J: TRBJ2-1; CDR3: ASSPARLAAFISDEQF
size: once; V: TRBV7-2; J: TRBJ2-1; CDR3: ASSLGPGRAWNEQF
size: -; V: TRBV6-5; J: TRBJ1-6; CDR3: ASSLGTGSNSPLH
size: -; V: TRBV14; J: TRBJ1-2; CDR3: ASSRGTPPGYGYT
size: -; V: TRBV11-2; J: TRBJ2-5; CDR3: ASSLGLAGGREY
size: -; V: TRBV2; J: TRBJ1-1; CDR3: ASIRATEAF
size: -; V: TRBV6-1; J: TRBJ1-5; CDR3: ASRVGDSNQPQH
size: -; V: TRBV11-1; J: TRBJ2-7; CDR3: ASSPGGSGAPSSYEQY
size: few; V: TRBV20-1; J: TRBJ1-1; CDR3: SASGGVGAF
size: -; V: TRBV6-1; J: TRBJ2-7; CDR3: ASSSADRGGRQY
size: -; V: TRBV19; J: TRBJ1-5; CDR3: ASSLRGTGPWSNQPQH